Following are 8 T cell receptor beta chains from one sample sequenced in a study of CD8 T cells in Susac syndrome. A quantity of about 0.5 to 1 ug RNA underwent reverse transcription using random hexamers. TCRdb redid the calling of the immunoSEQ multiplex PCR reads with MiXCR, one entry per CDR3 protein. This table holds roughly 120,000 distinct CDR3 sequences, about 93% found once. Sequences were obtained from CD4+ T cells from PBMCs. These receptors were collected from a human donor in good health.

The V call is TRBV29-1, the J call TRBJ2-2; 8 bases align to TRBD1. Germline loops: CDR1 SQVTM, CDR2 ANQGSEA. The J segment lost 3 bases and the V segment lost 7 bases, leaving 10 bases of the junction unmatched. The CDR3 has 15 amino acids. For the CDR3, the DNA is TGCAGCGGTAGCACAGGGGGGCTTGACACCGGGGAGCTGTTTTTT. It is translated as CSGSTGGLDTGELFF.

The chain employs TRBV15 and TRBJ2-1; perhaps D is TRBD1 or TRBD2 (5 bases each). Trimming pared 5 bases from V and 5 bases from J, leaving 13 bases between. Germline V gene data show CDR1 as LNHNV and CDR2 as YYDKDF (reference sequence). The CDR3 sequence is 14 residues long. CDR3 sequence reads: CATSPRWDHNEQFF. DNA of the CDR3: TGTGCCACCAGCCCCAGGTGGGACCACAATGAGCAGTTCTTC. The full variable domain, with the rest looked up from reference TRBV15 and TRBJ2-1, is DAMVIQNPRYQVTQFGKPVTLSCSQTLNHNVMYWYQQKSSQAPKLLFHYYDKDFNNEADTPDNFQSRRPNTSFCFLDIRSPGLGDTAMYLCATSPRWDHNEQFFGPGTRLTVL.

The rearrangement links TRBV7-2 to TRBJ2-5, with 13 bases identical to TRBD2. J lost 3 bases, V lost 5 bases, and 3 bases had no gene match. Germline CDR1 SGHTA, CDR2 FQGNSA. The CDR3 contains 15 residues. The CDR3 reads CASSPGTSGEETQYF. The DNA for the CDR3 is TGTGCCAGCAGCCCGGGGACTAGCGGGGAAGAGACCCAGTACTTC.

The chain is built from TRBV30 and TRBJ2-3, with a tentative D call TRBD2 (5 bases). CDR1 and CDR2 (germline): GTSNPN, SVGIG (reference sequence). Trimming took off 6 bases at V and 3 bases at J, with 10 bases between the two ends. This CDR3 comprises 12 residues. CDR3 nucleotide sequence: TGTGCCTGCGGACTGGGTACAGATACGCAGTATTTT. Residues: CACGLGTDTQYF.

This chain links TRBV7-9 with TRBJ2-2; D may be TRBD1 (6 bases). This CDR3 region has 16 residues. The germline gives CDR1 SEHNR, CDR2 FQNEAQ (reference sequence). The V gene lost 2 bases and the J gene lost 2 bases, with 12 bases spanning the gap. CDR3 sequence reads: CASSLPQGVNTGELFF. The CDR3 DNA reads TGTGCCAGCAGCTTACCACAGGGAGTTAACACCGGGGAGCTGTTTTTT.

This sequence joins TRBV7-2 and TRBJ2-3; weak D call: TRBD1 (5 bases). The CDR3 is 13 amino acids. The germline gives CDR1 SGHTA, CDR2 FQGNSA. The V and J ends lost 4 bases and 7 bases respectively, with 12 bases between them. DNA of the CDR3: TGTGCCAGCAGCTCCTACGACAGCCATACGCAGTATTTT. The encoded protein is CASSSYDSHTQYF.

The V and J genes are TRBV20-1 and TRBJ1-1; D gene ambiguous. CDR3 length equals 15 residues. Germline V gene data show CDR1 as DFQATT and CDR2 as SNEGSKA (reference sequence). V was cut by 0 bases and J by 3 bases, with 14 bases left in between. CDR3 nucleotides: TGCAGTGCTAGAGATGGAAAGGGTAGGGACACTGAAGCTTTCTTT. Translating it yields CSARDGKGRDTEAFF.

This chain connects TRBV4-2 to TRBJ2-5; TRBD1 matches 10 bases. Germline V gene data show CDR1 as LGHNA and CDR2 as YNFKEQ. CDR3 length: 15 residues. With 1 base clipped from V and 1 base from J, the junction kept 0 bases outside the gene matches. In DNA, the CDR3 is TGTGCCAGCAGCCAAGGACAGGGGGCCCAAGAGACCCAGTACTTC. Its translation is CASSQGQGAQETQYF.